This T cell receptor (beta chain) was recovered during a study of response to subunit inactivated influenza vaccine. Points from the study as a whole: New T cells are recruited in small numbers by each seasonal influenza vaccination, according to the authors' suggestion.

TCRdb re-derived calls from the RT-PCR reads in MiXCR, one entry per CDR3 protein. The table records 530,000 or so distinct CDR3 sequences, roughly 23% of them present only once. Points on this clonotype: Its antigen is as yet unknown.

The input for sequencing was CD4+ T cells sorted from PBMCs, taken more than 4 days after vaccination. This sequence was found in a man in his fifties or sixties who received an inactivated influenza vaccine.

The CDR3: CAISGTGGGNQPQHF. The CDR3 DNA sequence: TGTGCCATCAGTGGGACAGGGGGGGGCAATCAGCCCCAGCATTTT. The chain joins TRBV10-3 to TRBJ1-5, with TRBD1 identical over 10 bases. Germline trimming cut 4 bases from V and 2 bases from J; bases unmatched to any gene: 2. This CDR3 has 15 residues. Per the germline V gene, CDR1 is ENHRY and CDR2 is SYGVKD.